The 11 T cell receptor beta chains given below trace back to one sample, sequenced in a study of T cells after yellow fever vaccination. Each CDR3 protein is one row after TCRdb ran MiXCR on the 5' RACE reads. The sample gives 510,000 or so distinct CDR3 sequences, roughly 19% of which show up once; 13% to 15% is in the top ten. The sample was PBMCs, taken 15 days after the yellow fever booster vaccination. The receptors were gathered from a man younger than 45 who received the YFV17D yellow fever vaccine.

This CDR3 is CATSGSSGSSYNEQFF. The CDR3 nucleotides read TGTGCCACCAGTGGGAGTAGCGGTAGCTCCTACAATGAGCAGTTCTTC. The chain couples TRBV24-1 to TRBJ2-1, with TRBD2 as a possible D gene (6 bases). In germline, CDR1 is KGHDR, CDR2 SFDVKD. The CDR3 totals 16 residues. Trimming took off 5 bases at V and 0 bases at J, with 13 bases between the two ends.

This clonotype was counted only a few times. The CDR3 loop is CASSLDMVGELFF. The CDR3 region has the DNA TGTGCCAGCAGCTTAGATATGGTCGGGGAGCTGTTTTTT. The chain combines TRBV7-2 with TRBJ2-2; unclear D gene. V was clipped by 1 base and J by 7 bases, with 7 bases between them. CDR3 size: 13 residues. CDR1 and CDR2 (germline): SGHTA, FQGNSA.

This clonotype was counted a few times. The chain employs TRBV7-6 and TRBJ2-3, with 11 bases aligning to TRBD1. V gave up 6 bases and J gave up 6 bases; unmatched junction bases: 5. Germline CDR1 reads SGHVS; CDR2 reads FNYEAQ. The CDR3 consists of 14 residues. CDR3 nucleotides: TGTGCCAGCAGGACGGGACAGGGGGTGGATACGCAGTATTTT. As protein: CASRTGQGVDTQYF. The variable domain in full, with the rest retrieved from reference TRBV7-6 and TRBJ2-3, is GAGVSQSPRYKVTKRGQDVALRCDPISGHVSLYWYRQALGQGPEFLTYFNYEAQQDKSGLPNDRFSAERPEGSISTLTIQRTEQRDSAMYRCASRTGQGVDTQYFGPGTRLTVL.

The J gene is TRBJ2-3, the V gene TRBV20-1; D may be TRBD2 (5 bases). The germline V gene encodes CDR1 DFQATT and CDR2 SNEGSKA (reference sequence). Trimming took 5 bases from V and 1 from J, leaving 13 bases between them. The CDR3 spans 14 residues. Here the CDR3 DNA reads TGCAGTGCTCCCGGCGGGTTCGGCACAGATACGCAGTATTTT. Translating gives CSAPGGFGTDTQYF.

The CDR3 DNA follows: TGCGCCAGCAGCTTGGCCCTTCAGGGGGCTACCTCCTACGAGCAGTACTTC. The encoded protein is CASSLALQGATSYEQYF. This rearrangement joins TRBV5-1 to TRBJ2-7, with TRBD1 matching 8 bases. J gave up 0 bases and V 0 bases, and 8 bases lay outside the gene matches. The CDR3 length is 17 residues. Germline assignment: CDR1 SGHRS and CDR2 YFSETQ. The complete variable domain, with remaining parts taken from reference TRBV5-1 and TRBJ2-7, reads KAGVTQTPRYLIKTRGQQVTLSCSPISGHRSVSWYQQTPGQGLQFLFEYFSETQRNKGNFPGRFSGRQFSNSRSEMNVSTLELGDSALYLCASSLALQGATSYEQYFGPGTRLTVT.

V gene TRBV12-3 or TRBV12-4 combines with J gene TRBJ1-1; no clear D gene. This CDR3 has 15 amino acids. Trimming took 5 bases from V and 3 from J, leaving 16 bases between them. The DNA for the CDR3 is TGTGCCAGCAGTCCCCCCTTGAGCAGAGACACTGAAGCTTTCTTT. It encodes CASSPPLSRDTEAFF.

In DNA, the CDR3 is TGTGCCAGCAGGAAAGGACAGAGCTACGAGCAGTACTTC. It translates to CASRKGQSYEQYF. The V call is TRBV12-3 or TRBV12-4, the J call TRBJ2-7; TRBD1 is a possible D gene (6 bases). V was trimmed by 6 bases and J by 3 bases, leaving 12 bases between them. This CDR3 has 13 amino acids.

This clonotype was observed a few times. The chain carries TRBV29-1 and TRBJ2-1; D may correspond to TRBD1 or TRBD2 (5 bases each). This CDR3 region has 12 residues. Trimming shortened V by 8 bases and J by 9 bases, and 17 bases separated the two germline ends. Germline V gene sequence: CDR1 SQVTM, CDR2 ANQGSEA. DNA for the CDR3: TGCAGCCCGGTGGGGGTAGGGAGTGAGCAGTTCTTC. Translation gives CSPVGVGSEQFF.

The table lists this clonotype with a count of one. The rearrangement joins TRBV19 to TRBJ2-4, with TRBD1 matching over 12 bases. V gave up 3 bases and J gave up 6 bases; unmatched junction bases: 9. In germline, CDR1 is LNHDA, CDR2 SQIVND (reference sequence). The CDR3 length is 17 residues. CDR3 DNA sequence: TGTGCCAGTAGTATCCTCCCCGGGACAGGGGGCGGAAACATTCAGTACTTC. Protein sequence: CASSILPGTGGGNIQYF.

Concerning this clonotype: A junction boundary mismatches the germline segment, possibly from a read error. The chain joins TRBV10-3 to TRBJ2-7, with D possibly TRBD1 on 6 matching bases. CDR1 ENHRY and CDR2 SYGVKD come from the germline V gene. This CDR3 contains 15 residues. CDR3 protein: CGISEGGSVAYEQYF. The CDR3 DNA reads as TGTGGCATCAGTGAAGGGGGTAGCGTAGCCTACGAGCAGTACTTC.

The chain carries TRBV10-2 and TRBJ2-1; 8 bases are shared with TRBD1. Germline trimming cut 8 bases from V and 8 bases from J; bases unmatched to any gene: 5. The CDR3 loop spans 12 amino acids. Germline V CDR1 and CDR2: WSHSY, SAAADI. In DNA form, the CDR3 reads TGCGCCAGCTGGACAGGGATTGATGAGCAGTTCTTC. Its translation: CASWTGIDEQFF.